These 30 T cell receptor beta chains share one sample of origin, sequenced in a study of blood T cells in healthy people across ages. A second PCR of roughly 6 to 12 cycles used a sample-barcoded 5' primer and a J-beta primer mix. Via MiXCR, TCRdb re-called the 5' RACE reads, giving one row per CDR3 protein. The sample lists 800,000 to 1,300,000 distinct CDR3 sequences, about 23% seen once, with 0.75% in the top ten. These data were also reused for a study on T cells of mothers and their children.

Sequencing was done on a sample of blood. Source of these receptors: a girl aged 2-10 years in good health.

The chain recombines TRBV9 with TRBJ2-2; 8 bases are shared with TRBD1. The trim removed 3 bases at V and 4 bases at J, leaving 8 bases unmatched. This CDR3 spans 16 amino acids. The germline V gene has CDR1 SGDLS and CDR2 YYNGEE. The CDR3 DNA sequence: TGTGCCAGCAGCGACCCGAGACAGGGGCCCACCGGGGAGCTGTTTTTT. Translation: CASSDPRQGPTGELFF.

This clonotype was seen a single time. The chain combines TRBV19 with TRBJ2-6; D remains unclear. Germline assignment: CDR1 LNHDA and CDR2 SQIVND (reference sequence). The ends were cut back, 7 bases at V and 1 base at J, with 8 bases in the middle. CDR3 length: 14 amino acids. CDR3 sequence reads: CASTGRSGANVLTF. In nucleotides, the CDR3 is TGTGCCAGTACAGGCCGGTCTGGGGCCAACGTCCTGACTTTC.

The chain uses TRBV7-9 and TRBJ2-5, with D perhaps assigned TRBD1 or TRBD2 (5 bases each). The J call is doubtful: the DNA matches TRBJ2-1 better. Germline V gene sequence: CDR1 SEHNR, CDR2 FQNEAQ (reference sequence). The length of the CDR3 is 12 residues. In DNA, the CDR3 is TGTGCCAGCAGCGGGGACCTCGTCGAGCAGTTCTTC. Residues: CASSGDLVEQFF.

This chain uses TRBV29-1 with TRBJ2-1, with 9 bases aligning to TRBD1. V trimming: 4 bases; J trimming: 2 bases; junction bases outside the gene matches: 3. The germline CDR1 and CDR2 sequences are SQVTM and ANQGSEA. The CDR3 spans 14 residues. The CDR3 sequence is CSVGGTGPYNEQFF. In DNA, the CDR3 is TGCAGCGTTGGAGGGACAGGGCCCTACAATGAGCAGTTCTTC.

CDR3 sequence (DNA): TGTGCCAGCAGTCGTGAGCGGGGCAAGAATTCCTACAATGAGCAGTTCTTC. Protein sequence: CASSRERGKNSYNEQFF. The V call is TRBV6-1, the J call TRBJ2-1, with 7 bases lining up with TRBD2. This CDR3 contains 17 residues. Germline lookup yields CDR1 MNHNS and CDR2 SASEGT. Trimming at V came to 5 bases and at J to 1 base, leaving 11 bases not matched to a gene.

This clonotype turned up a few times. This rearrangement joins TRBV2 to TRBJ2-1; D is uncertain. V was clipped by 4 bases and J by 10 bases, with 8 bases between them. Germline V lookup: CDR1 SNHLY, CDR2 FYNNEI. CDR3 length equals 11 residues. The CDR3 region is CASSGVWEQFF. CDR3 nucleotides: TGTGCCAGCAGTGGGGTATGGGAGCAGTTCTTC.

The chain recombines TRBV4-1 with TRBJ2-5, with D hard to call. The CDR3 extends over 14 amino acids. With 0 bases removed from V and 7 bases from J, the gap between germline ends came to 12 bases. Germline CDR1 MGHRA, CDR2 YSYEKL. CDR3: CASSQEDLGGTQYF. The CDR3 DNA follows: TGCGCCAGCAGCCAAGAAGATCTCGGCGGGACCCAGTACTTC.

This chain's CDR3 is CASSSNLRDRGGNTEAFF. The CDR3 nucleotides are TGTGCCAGCAGTTCAAACCTCCGCGACAGGGGAGGTAACACTGAAGCTTTCTTT. V and J are TRBV28 and TRBJ1-1; 8 bases align to TRBD1. The J segment lost 2 bases and the V segment lost 4 bases, leaving 15 bases of the junction unmatched. Germline CDR1 and CDR2: MDHEN and SYDVKM. The CDR3 length is 18 residues. Using reference TRBV28 and TRBJ1-1 for the parts outside the CDR3, the full variable domain is DVKVTQSSRYLVKRTGEKVFLECVQDMDHENMFWYRQDPGLGLRLIYFSYDVKMKEKGDIPEGYSVSREKKERFSLILESASTNQTSMYLCASSSNLRDRGGNTEAFFGQGTRLTVV.

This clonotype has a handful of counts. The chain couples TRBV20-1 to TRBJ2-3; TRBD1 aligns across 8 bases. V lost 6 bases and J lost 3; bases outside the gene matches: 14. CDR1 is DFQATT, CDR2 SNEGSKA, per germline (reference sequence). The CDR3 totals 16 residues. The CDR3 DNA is TGCAGTGCCCATCCCCCAGACAGGGGAAAAACAGATACGCAGTATTTT. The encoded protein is CSAHPPDRGKTDTQYF.

The CDR3 reads CASSLVPGGDQPQHF. The CDR3 nucleotides are TGTGCCAGCAGCCTGGTCCCCGGTGGCGATCAGCCCCAGCATTTT. V is TRBV7-2 and J is TRBJ1-5, with D unclear. Germline V gene data show CDR1 as SGHTA and CDR2 as FQGNSA. The V gene lost 5 bases and the J gene lost 5 bases, with 16 bases spanning the gap. CDR3 length: 15 amino acids.

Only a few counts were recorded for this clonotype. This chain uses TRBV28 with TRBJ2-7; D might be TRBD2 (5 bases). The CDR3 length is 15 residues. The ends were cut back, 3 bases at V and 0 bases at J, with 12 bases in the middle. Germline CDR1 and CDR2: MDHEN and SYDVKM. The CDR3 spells CASSFSSGSSYEQYF. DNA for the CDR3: TGTGCCAGCAGTTTTTCGAGCGGTAGCTCCTACGAGCAGTACTTC.

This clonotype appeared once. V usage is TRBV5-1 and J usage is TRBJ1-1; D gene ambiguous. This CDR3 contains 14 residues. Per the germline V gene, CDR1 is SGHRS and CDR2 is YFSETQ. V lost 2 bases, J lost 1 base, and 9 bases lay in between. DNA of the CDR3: TGCGCCAGCAGCTTAGAGTTCGGGAACACTGAAGCTTTCTTT. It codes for CASSLEFGNTEAFF.

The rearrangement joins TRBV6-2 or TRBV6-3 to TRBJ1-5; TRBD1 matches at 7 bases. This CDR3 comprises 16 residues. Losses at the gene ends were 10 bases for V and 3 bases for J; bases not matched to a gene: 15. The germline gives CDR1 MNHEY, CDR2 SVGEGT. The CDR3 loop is CATFPTGILTNQPQHF. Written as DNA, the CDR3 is TGTGCCACGTTTCCGACAGGGATTCTTACCAATCAGCCCCAGCATTTT.

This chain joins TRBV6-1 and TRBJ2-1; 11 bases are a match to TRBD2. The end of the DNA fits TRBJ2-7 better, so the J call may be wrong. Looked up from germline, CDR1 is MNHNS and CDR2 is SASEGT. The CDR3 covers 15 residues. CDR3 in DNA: TGTGCCAGCAGAGCCGGGGGACTAGCGGCCTACGAGCAGTACTTC. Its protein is CASRAGGLAAYEQYF.

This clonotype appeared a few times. The CDR3 sequence is CASSLGGRNQPQHF. CDR3 nucleotide sequence: TGTGCCAGCAGTCTCGGGGGGCGTAATCAGCCCCAGCATTTT. V is TRBV12-3 or TRBV12-4 and J is TRBJ1-5; D might be TRBD1 (6 bases). The CDR3 loop spans 14 amino acids. V lost 5 bases to trimming and J lost 4 bases, with 12 bases between them.

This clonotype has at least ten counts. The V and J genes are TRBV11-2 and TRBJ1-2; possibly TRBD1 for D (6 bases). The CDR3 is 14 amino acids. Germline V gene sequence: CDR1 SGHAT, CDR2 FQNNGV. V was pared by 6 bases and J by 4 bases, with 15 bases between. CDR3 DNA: TGTGCCAGCAGGGAACTCGGAGGGGGCTATGGCTACACCTTC. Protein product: CASRELGGGYGYTF.

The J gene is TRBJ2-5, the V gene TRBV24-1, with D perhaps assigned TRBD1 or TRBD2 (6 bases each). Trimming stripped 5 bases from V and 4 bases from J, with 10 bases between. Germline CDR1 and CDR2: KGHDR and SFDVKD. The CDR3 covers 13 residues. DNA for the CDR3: TGTGCCACCAGTGCGGGGGCTGGAGAGACCCAGTACTTC. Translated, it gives CATSAGAGETQYF.

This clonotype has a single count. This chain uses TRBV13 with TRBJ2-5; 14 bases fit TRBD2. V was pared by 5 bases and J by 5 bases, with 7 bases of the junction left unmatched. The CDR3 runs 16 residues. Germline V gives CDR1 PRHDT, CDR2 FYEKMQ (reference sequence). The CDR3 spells CASSTQGLAGVETQYF. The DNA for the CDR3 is TGTGCCAGCAGCACCCAGGGACTAGCGGGGGTGGAGACCCAGTACTTC.

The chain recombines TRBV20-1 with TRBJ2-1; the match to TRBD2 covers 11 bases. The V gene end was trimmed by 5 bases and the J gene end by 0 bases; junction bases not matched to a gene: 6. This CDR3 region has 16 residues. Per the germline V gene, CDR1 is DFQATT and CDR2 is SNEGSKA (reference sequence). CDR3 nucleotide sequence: TGCAGTGCTCTAATAGCGGGAGGGAGCTCCTACAATGAGCAGTTCTTC. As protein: CSALIAGGSSYNEQFF.

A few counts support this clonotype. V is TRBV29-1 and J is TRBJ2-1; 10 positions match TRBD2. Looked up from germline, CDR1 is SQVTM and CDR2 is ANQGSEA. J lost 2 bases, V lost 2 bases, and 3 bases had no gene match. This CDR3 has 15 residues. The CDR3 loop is CSVERLAGPYNEQFF. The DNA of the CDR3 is TGCAGCGTTGAAAGACTAGCGGGCCCCTACAATGAGCAGTTCTTC.

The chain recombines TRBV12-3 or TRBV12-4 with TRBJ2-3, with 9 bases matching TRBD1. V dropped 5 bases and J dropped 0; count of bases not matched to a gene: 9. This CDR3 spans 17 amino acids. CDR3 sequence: CASSLDRGLSSTDTQYF. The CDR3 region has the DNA TGTGCCAGCAGTCTGGACAGGGGACTTTCTAGCACAGATACGCAGTATTTT.

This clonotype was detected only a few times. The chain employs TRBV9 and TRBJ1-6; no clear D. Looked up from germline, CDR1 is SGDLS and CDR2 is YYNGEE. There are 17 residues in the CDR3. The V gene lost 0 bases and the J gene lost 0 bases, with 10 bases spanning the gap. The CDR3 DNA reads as TGTGCCAGCAGCGTAGAGATTCAGAGCTCCTATAATTCACCCCTCCACTTT. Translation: CASSVEIQSSYNSPLHF.

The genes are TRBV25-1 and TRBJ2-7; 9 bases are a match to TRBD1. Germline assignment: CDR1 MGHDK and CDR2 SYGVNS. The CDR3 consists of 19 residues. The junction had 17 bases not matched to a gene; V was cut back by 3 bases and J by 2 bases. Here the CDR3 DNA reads TGTGCCAGCAGTGATGAGGGGACAGGGTTTTCTGAGCGGGCCTACGAGCAGTACTTC. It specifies CASSDEGTGFSERAYEQYF.

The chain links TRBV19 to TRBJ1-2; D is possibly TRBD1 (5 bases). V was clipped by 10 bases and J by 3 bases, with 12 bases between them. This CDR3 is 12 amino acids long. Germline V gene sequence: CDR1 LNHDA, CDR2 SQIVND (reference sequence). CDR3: CATDSNYYGYTF. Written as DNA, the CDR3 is TGTGCCACCGACAGTAACTACTATGGCTACACCTTC.

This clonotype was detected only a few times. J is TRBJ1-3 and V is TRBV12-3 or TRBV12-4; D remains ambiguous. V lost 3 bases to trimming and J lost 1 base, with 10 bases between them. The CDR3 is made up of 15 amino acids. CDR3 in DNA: TGTGCCAGCAGTTTGTCCAGCGTATCTGGAAACACCATATATTTT. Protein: CASSLSSVSGNTIYF.

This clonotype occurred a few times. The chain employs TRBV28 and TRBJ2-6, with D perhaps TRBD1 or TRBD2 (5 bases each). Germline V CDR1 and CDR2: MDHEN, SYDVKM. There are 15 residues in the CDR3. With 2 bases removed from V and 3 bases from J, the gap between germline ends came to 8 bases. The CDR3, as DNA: TGTGCCAGCAGTTTACGGGGCTTTGGGGCCAACGTCCTGACTTTC. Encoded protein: CASSLRGFGANVLTF. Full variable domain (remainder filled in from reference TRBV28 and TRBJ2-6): DVKVTQSSRYLVKRTGEKVFLECVQDMDHENMFWYRQDPGLGLRLIYFSYDVKMKEKGDIPEGYSVSREKKERFSLILESASTNQTSMYLCASSLRGFGANVLTFGAGSRLTVL.

Here the CDR3 reads CASKSPLNYGYTF. DNA of the CDR3: TGTGCCAGCAAATCACCTCTTAACTATGGCTACACCTTC. The rearrangement links TRBV12-3 or TRBV12-4 to TRBJ1-2; D not certain. The CDR3 totals 13 residues. V was trimmed by 7 bases and J by 1 base, leaving 10 bases between them.

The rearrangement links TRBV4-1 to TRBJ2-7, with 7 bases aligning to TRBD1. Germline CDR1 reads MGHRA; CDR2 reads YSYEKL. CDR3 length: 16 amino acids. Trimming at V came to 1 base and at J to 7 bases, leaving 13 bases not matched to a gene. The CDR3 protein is CASSQVAGQVRFEQYF. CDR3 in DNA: TGCGCCAGCAGCCAAGTTGCTGGACAGGTCCGTTTTGAGCAGTACTTC.

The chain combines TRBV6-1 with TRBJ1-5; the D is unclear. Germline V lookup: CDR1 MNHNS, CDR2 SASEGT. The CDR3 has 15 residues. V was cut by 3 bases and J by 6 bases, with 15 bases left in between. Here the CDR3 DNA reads TGTGCCAGCAGTGATGACTTTGCCAGGAGTCAGCCCCAGCATTTT. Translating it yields CASSDDFARSQPQHF.

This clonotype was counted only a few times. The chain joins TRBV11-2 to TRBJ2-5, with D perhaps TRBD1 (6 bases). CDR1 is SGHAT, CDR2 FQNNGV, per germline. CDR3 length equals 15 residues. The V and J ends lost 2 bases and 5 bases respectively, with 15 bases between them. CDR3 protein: CASSLMDSGEETQYF. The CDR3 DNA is TGTGCCAGCAGCTTAATGGACTCAGGGGAGGAGACCCAGTACTTC.